A selection of T cell receptor beta chains follows, all from one sample in a study of cytomegalovirus exposure and HLA in healthy donors. Clones were sequenced by immunoSEQ multiplex PCR, and TCRdb holds only the in-frame ones, with some missing. Seen here are roughly 59,000 clones, 80% to 95% observed once, and the top ten hold approximately 5%. The source material was PBMCs. These receptors originate from a young man in good health and CMV-seropositive. The CDR3 runs from the conserved cysteine through the conserved F or W. The D gene is left open where the match is weak. Clone size appears in some rows only: once, few, many, or a class for an expanded clone.

j_gene: TRBJ2-1; abundance: NA; v_gene: TRBV2; d_gene: NA; CDR3aa: CATQGLPGHLDEQFF; CDR3nt: TGTGCCACCCAGGGGCTACCGGGACATCTCGATGAGCAGTTCTTC
j_gene: TRBJ1-2; abundance: NA; v_gene: TRBV7-9; d_gene: NA; CDR3aa: CASSLGHYGYTF; CDR3nt: TGTGCCAGCAGCTTAGGGCACTATGGCTACACCTTC
j_gene: TRBJ2-1; abundance: NA; v_gene: TRBV9; d_gene: NA; CDR3aa: CASSVVATLAGEQFF; CDR3nt: TGTGCCAGCAGCGTAGTGGCGACTCTTGCTGGTGAGCAGTTCTTC
j_gene: TRBJ2-7; abundance: NA; v_gene: TRBV27; d_gene: TRBD2; CDR3aa: CASSRLAGGPGEQYF; CDR3nt: TGTGCCAGCAGTCGACTAGCGGGAGGACCTGGGGAGCAGTACTTC
j_gene: TRBJ2-7; abundance: NA; v_gene: TRBV5-6; d_gene: NA; CDR3aa: CASSLAGSRGYEQYF; CDR3nt: TGTGCCAGCAGCTTGGCCGGGAGTCGCGGGTACGAGCAGTACTTC
j_gene: TRBJ2-1; abundance: NA; v_gene: TRBV29-1; d_gene: TRBD2; CDR3aa: CSVVWASGNNEQFF; CDR3nt: TGCAGCGTTGTTTGGGCTAGCGGTAACAATGAGCAGTTCTTC
j_gene: TRBJ2-7; abundance: NA; v_gene: TRBV7-8; d_gene: TRBD1; CDR3aa: CASSQRQGTYEQYF; CDR3nt: TGTGCCAGCAGCCAACGACAGGGCACCTACGAGCAGTACTTC
j_gene: TRBJ2-1; abundance: NA; v_gene: TRBV10-3; d_gene: TRBD2; CDR3aa: CAIRGTIHNEQFF; CDR3nt: TGTGCCATCCGGGGGACTATTCACAATGAGCAGTTCTTC
j_gene: TRBJ2-1; abundance: few; v_gene: TRBV2; d_gene: NA; CDR3aa: CASSERTEQFF; CDR3nt: TGTGCCAGCAGTGAGAGGACAGAACAGTTCTTC
j_gene: TRBJ2-1; abundance: NA; v_gene: TRBV7-8; d_gene: TRBD1; CDR3aa: CASSLTGTGETNEQFF; CDR3nt: TGTGCCAGCAGCTTAACCGGGACAGGGGAGACCAATGAGCAGTTCTTC
j_gene: TRBJ1-2; abundance: NA; v_gene: TRBV30; d_gene: NA; CDR3aa: CAWSSQPQGYGYGYTF; CDR3nt: TGTGCCTGGAGTTCACAGCCCCAGGGATACGGCTATGGCTACACCTTC
j_gene: TRBJ1-3; abundance: NA; v_gene: TRBV9; d_gene: NA; CDR3aa: CASSVEWRDSGNTIYF; CDR3nt: TGTGCCAGCAGCGTAGAGTGGCGGGACTCTGGAAACACCATATATTTT
j_gene: TRBJ2-3; abundance: NA; v_gene: TRBV9; d_gene: TRBD2; CDR3aa: CASSAIPFGAGGGDTQYF; CDR3nt: TGTGCCAGCAGCGCGATCCCATTCGGAGCGGGGGGGGGAGATACGCAGTATTTT
j_gene: TRBJ1-1; abundance: few; v_gene: TRBV6-1; d_gene: NA; CDR3aa: CASSFEGGNTEAFF; CDR3nt: TGTGCCAGCAGCTTCGAGGGCGGGAACACTGAAGCTTTCTTT
j_gene: TRBJ2-7; abundance: NA; v_gene: TRBV11-2; d_gene: TRBD1; CDR3aa: CASSRPGQSLYEQYF; CDR3nt: TGTGCCAGCAGCAGACCGGGACAGTCCCTCTACGAGCAGTACTTC